This is a list of T cell receptor beta chains from one sample in a study of shared clonotypes between healthy human individuals. This table comes from immunoSEQ multiplex PCR, and its TCRdb copy is limited to in-frame clones, with some not included. The table includes about 960,000 clones, around three quarters detected once. Sequenced: memory CD4+ T cells sorted from blood. The source is a man younger than 35 in good health. Both conserved end residues are part of each CDR3. A D gene is named only where the DNA matches it firmly. The listing skips clone size in some rows; elsewhere it reads once, few, many or a size class.

D gene,J gene,V gene,clone size,CDR3 protein,CDR3 DNA
NA,TRBJ2-6,TRBV5-1,once,CASSLVGTSGANVLTF,TGCGCCAGCAGCTTGGTCGGGACTTCTGGGGCCAACGTCCTGACTTTC
TRBD1,TRBJ1-4,TRBV5-5,few,CASSFGQVNEKLFF,TGTGCCAGCAGCTTCGGACAGGTGAATGAAAAACTGTTTTTT
NA,TRBJ2-3,TRBV18,NA,CASSPLDTDTQYF,TGTGCCAGCTCACCCCTTGACACAGATACGCAGTATTTT
NA,TRBJ1-6,TRBV6-7,NA,CASRHREVTPLHF,TGTGCCAGCAGACACAGGGAGGTTACACCCCTCCACTTT
NA,TRBJ1-2,TRBV30,NA,CAWGRESSYGYTF,TGTGCCTGGGGGAGGGAGAGTAGCTATGGCTACACCTTC
TRBD2,TRBJ2-1,TRBV19,NA,CASGTSGSTYNEQFF,TGTGCCAGTGGGACTAGCGGGAGTACATACAATGAGCAGTTCTTC
TRBD2,TRBJ2-4,TRBV7-2,NA,CASSTTSGNGNIQYF,TGTGCCAGCAGCACGACTAGCGGGAATGGAAACATTCAGTACTTC
TRBD1,TRBJ1-6,TRBV6-1,NA,CASSEDRNNSPLHF,TGTGCCAGCAGTGAGGACAGGAATAATTCACCCCTCCACTTT
NA,TRBJ2-6,TRBV2,many,CASSGLGVAYSGANVLTF,TGTGCCAGCAGCGGACTTGGGGTGGCCTACTCTGGGGCCAACGTCCTGACTTTC
TRBD1,TRBJ1-5,TRBV4-2,NA,CASSQMGQGDQPQHF,TGTGCCAGCAGCCAGATGGGACAGGGAGATCAGCCCCAGCATTTT
TRBD2,TRBJ2-3,TRBV18,once,CASSPPGREGSDTQYF,TGTGCCAGCTCACCACCCGGCCGGGAGGGCTCAGATACGCAGTATTTT
NA,TRBJ2-1,TRBV10-3,NA,CAISKTSSVDNEQFF,TGTGCCATAAGCAAAACTAGCAGCGTCGACAATGAGCAGTTCTTC
TRBD2,TRBJ2-1,TRBV28,NA,CASISGGVYNEQFF,TGTGCCAGCATCAGCGGGGGGGTTTACAATGAGCAGTTCTTC
NA,TRBJ2-7,TRBV18,NA,CASSPPIASSYEQYF,TGTGCCAGCTCGCCTCCCATTGCCAGCTCCTACGAGCAGTACTTC
NA,TRBJ1-1,TRBV18,NA,CASSPQSGRTEAFF,TGTGCCAGCTCACCTCAGTCGGGGCGTACTGAAGCTTTCTTT
NA,TRBJ2-2,TRBV9,NA,CASSVGTYNTGELFF,TGTGCCAGCAGCGTAGGAACATATAACACCGGGGAGCTGTTTTTT
NA,TRBJ1-5,TRBV7-2,NA,CASSLGGTSNQPQHF,TGTGCCAGCAGCTTAGGGGGTACTAGCAATCAGCCCCAGCATTTT
NA,TRBJ2-7,TRBV7-2,NA,CASSLVGGKQYF,TGTGCCAGCAGCTTAGTAGGGGGAAAGCAGTACTTC
NA,TRBJ2-5,TRBV9,NA,CASSSPSGGRETQYF,TGTGCCAGCAGCTCACCGAGTGGGGGGAGGGAGACCCAGTACTTC
NA,TRBJ2-2,TRBV29-1,NA,CSVFSRATGELFF,TGCAGCGTTTTCAGCCGAGCGACCGGGGAGCTGTTTTTT
TRBD1,TRBJ2-7,TRBV5-1,NA,CASSSTGGSHEQYF,TGCGCCAGCAGCTCGACAGGGGGCTCCCACGAGCAGTACTTC
NA,TRBJ1-5,TRBV5-8,NA,CASSPFGDQPQHF,TGTGCCAGCAGCCCTTTTGGCGATCAGCCCCAGCATTTT
TRBD1,TRBJ1-2,TRBV6-6,NA,CASSYSQGLQDGYTF,TGTGCCAGCAGCTACTCACAGGGGCTCCAGGATGGCTACACCTTC
NA,TRBJ1-4,TRBV25-1,once,CASSEIGGNEKLFF,TGTGCCAGCAGTGAAATAGGAGGGAATGAAAAACTGTTTTTT
NA,TRBJ2-7,TRBV27,NA,CASSFYEGSYEQYF,TGTGCCAGCAGTTTTTATGAGGGATCCTACGAGCAGTACTTC
TRBD2,TRBJ2-5,TRBV5-1,NA,CASSLGLLAGDPETQYF,TGCGCCAGCAGCTTGGGTTTGCTAGCGGGAGACCCAGAGACCCAGTACTTC
TRBD1,TRBJ2-1,TRBV4-3,many,CASSQETGTGGNEQFF,TGCGCCAGCAGCCAAGAAACCGGGACAGGGGGAAATGAGCAGTTCTTC
TRBD2,TRBJ2-1,TRBV7-7,NA,CASSFRGLEVPEQFF,TGTGCTAGCAGCTTTAGGGGACTAGAGGTTCCTGAGCAGTTCTTC
TRBD1,TRBJ1-2,TRBV7-9,NA,CASSLLRDRGPNYGYTF,TGTGCCAGCAGCCTCCTCCGGGACAGGGGCCCTAACTATGGCTACACCTTC
NA,TRBJ1-1,TRBV18,NA,CASSSAGVNTEAFF,TGTGCCAGCTCGAGCGCAGGGGTGAACACTGAAGCTTTCTTT
TRBD1,TRBJ2-5,TRBV12-5,NA,CASGLGQGFGETQYF,TGTGCTAGTGGTTTGGGACAGGGCTTTGGTGAGACCCAGTACTTC
TRBD1,TRBJ1-4,TRBV14,NA,CASSLPGQGPSLNEKLFF,TGTGCCAGCAGCCTACCGGGACAGGGGCCCTCTCTTAATGAAAAACTGTTTTTT
NA,TRBJ2-3,TRBV7-8,once,CASSPEGRPVDTQYF,TGTGCCAGCAGCCCGGAGGGACGTCCCGTAGATACGCAGTATTTT